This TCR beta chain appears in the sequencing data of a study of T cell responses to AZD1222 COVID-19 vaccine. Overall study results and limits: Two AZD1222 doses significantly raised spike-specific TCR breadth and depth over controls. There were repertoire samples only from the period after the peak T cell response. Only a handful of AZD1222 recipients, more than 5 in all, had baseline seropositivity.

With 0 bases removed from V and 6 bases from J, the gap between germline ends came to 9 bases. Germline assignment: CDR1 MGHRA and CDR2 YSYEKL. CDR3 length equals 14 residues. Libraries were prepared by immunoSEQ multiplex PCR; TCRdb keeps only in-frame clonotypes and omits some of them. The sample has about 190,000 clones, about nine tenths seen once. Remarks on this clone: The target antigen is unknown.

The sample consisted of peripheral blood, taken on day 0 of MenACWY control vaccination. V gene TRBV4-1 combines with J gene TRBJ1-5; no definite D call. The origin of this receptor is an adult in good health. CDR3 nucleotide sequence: TGCGCCAGCAGCCAAGAAGCGGGGTTTCAGCCCCAGCATTTT. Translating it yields CASSQEAGFQPQHF.